A single sample gave rise to the 3 T cell receptor beta chains below, sequenced in a study of molecular identifiers for immune sequencing clone quantification. TCRdb re-analysed the PCR reads in MiXCR, keeping a single row per CDR3 protein. There are under 65,000 distinct CDR3 sequences in the sample; approximately 25% occur only once, and about 2% lies in the top ten. The sample taken for sequencing was naive CD8+ T cells from blood, with Jurkat cell RNA spiked in. The subset here: FACS-sorted CD8+CD4-CCR7+CD45RA+ naive T cells. The receptors shown here come from a human donor in good health. Some libraries in this study had Jurkat cell RNA spiked in.

As for this clonotype: This clone may be a read error of a much larger clone one base away. The DNA is omitted, as the CDR3 cannot be located on it reliably, and the CDR3 follows TCRdb's listing. This rearrangement joins TRBV29-1 to TRBJ2-2; TRBD1, the table's D call, was not compared with the DNA. Looked up from germline, CDR1 is SQVTM and CDR2 is ANQGSEA. The CDR3 has 14 residues if both end residues are counted. The CDR3 is CSVAQGAATGEPFF.

The J gene is TRBJ2-1, the V gene TRBV7-6; D is perhaps TRBD2 (6 bases). The CDR3 extends over 16 amino acids. The germline CDR1 and CDR2 sequences are SGHVS and FNYEAQ. V shed 1 base and J shed 0 bases, with 10 bases lying between them. The CDR3: CASSLGPGSSYNEQFF. The CDR3 region has the DNA TGTGCCAGCAGCTTAGGTCCCGGGAGCTCCTACAATGAGCAGTTCTTC.

This clonotype was picked up many times. The gene calls are TRBV5-1 and TRBJ1-2; D is possibly TRBD1 (5 bases). CDR1 SGHRS and CDR2 YFSETQ come from the germline V gene. Between the trimmed V and J ends, which lost 5 bases and 1 base, there was a span of 12 bases. This CDR3 has 14 amino acids. The CDR3 region is CASSNPGNNYGYTF. The CDR3 DNA reads as TGCGCCAGCAGTAATCCAGGGAATAACTATGGCTACACCTTC.